This T cell receptor beta chain was captured in a study of cytomegalovirus exposure and HLA in healthy donors. The CDR3 has 15 residues. V shed 3 bases and J 4 bases; nucleotides not matched to a gene: 8. Per germline, CDR1 SGHTA and CDR2 FQGNSA. Vbeta (60) and Jbeta (13) primers were used in the PCR. This table comes from immunoSEQ multiplex PCR, and its TCRdb copy is limited to in-frame clones, with some not included. The sample includes under 130,000 clones. The genes are TRBV7-2 and TRBJ1-1, with 7 bases that match TRBD1. The receptor was isolated from a man aged 50-59 years in good health and CMV-seronegative. The source material was PBMCs. The CDR3 loop reads CASSFSGTVTTEAFF. The DNA for the CDR3 is TGTGCCAGCAGCTTTTCCGGGACAGTCACCACTGAAGCTTTCTTT.